These 25 T cell receptor beta chains were sequenced from one sample in a study of blood T cell repertoires in COVID-19 (dated by TCRdb to about 2020). Libraries came from the immunoSEQ multiplex PCR assay. TCRdb mirrors the immuneACCESS table, restricted to in-frame sequences. Some clones are absent from its copies; in checked studies, under half trace to an unresolved V gene, and the reason for the others is unknown. In all, the sample holds roughly 160,000 clones, and roughly 80% of those were seen once. Jointly, the top ten make up 9.5% to 15% of the sample. The sample consisted of PBMCs or T cells enriched from blood (not recorded which). The receptors were gathered from a man between 45 and 60 years old who had recovered from COVID-19.

The chain is built from TRBV19 and TRBJ2-7, with 8 bases identical to TRBD2. The length of the CDR3 is 15 residues. CDR1 and CDR2 (germline): LNHDA, SQIVND (reference sequence). V was clipped by 2 bases and J by 2 bases; unmatched bases: 5. The DNA of the CDR3 is TGTGCCAGTAGTATAAAGGGGCGGGGGGCCTACGAGCAGTACTTC. It codes for CASSIKGRGAYEQYF.

The V gene is TRBV3-1 (or the pseudogene TRBV3-2), the J gene TRBJ2-7, with 7 bases identical to TRBD1. After removal of 1 base from V and 5 bases from J, the junction contained 8 bases not matched to a gene. There are 15 residues in the CDR3. Per the germline V gene, CDR1 is LGHDT and CDR2 is YNNKEL (reference sequence). CDR3 sequence: CASSQVGGSAHEQYF. DNA of the CDR3: TGTGCCAGCAGCCAAGTAGGGGGCTCAGCTCACGAGCAGTACTTC.

The J gene is TRBJ2-7, the V gene TRBV6-5; TRBD1 is a possible D gene (5 bases). Trimming shortened V by 2 bases and J by 3 bases, and 8 bases separated the two germline ends. The CDR3 extends over 13 amino acids. Germline CDR1 MNHEY, CDR2 SVGAGI. The CDR3, as DNA: TGTGCCAGCAGTTACGACAGCTACTACGAGCAGTACTTC. The encoded protein is CASSYDSYYEQYF.

Written as DNA, the CDR3 is TGCGCCAGCGAACGGGGGGCAGGGCTCACAGATACGCAGTATTTT. Its translation is CASERGAGLTDTQYF. The chain links TRBV10-2 to TRBJ2-3, with TRBD2 as a possible D gene (7 bases). Germline values: CDR1 WSHSY, CDR2 SAAADI. Deletions cut 8 bases from V and 2 bases from J, with 17 bases between. This CDR3 contains 15 residues.

The J gene is TRBJ1-6, the V gene TRBV2; no definite D call. The V end lost 0 bases, the J end lost 2 bases, and 8 bases lay between the germline ends. The CDR3 is 16 residues long. The V gene's germline CDR1 is SNHLY and CDR2 FYNNEI. The chain's CDR3 is CASSEAQVPYNSPLHF. The CDR3 nucleotides read TGTGCCAGCAGTGAAGCGCAGGTCCCCTATAATTCACCCCTCCACTTT.

The V gene is TRBV10-1, the J gene TRBJ2-1; 10 bases map to TRBD2. CDR1 is WNHNN, CDR2 SYGVQD, per germline (reference sequence). The V segment lost 2 bases and the J segment 6 bases; nucleotides outside the gene matches: 7. The CDR3 runs 16 residues. The CDR3 region has the DNA TGCGCCAGCAGTGAGAAGAAGCGGGGGGGTTTCAATGAGCAGTTCTTC. As protein: CASSEKKRGGFNEQFF.

The chain combines TRBV24-1 with TRBJ2-1; maybe TRBD1 (5 bases). The CDR3 spans 13 residues. V was clipped by 7 bases and J by 2 bases, with 8 bases between them. The germline V gene has CDR1 KGHDR and CDR2 SFDVKD. The chain's CDR3 is CATSRATYNEQFF. CDR3 nucleotide sequence: TGTGCCACCAGCAGGGCGACCTACAATGAGCAGTTCTTC.

The chain recombines TRBV19 with TRBJ1-6; 9 bases align to TRBD1. CDR3 length equals 15 residues. CDR1 is LNHDA, CDR2 SQIVND, per germline (reference sequence). After removal of 1 base from V and 9 bases from J, the junction contained 4 bases not matched to a gene. The CDR3 sequence: CASSIAGTGTSPLHF. Here the CDR3 DNA reads TGTGCCAGTAGTATAGCCGGGACAGGGACTTCACCCCTCCACTTT.

The chain uses TRBV7-9 and TRBJ1-1; D unresolved. From germline, CDR1 is SEHNR and CDR2 FQNEAQ (reference sequence). The CDR3 has 16 amino acids. V was trimmed by 5 bases and J by 6 bases, leaving 22 bases between them. CDR3 sequence: CASSPREGTGLAEAFF. The CDR3 DNA sequence: TGTGCCAGCAGCCCCCGAGAGGGCACCGGACTTGCTGAAGCTTTCTTT.

This chain uses TRBV9 with TRBJ2-1, with a possible D match to TRBD1 (6 bases). V lost 0 bases and J lost 0, with 10 bases in between. CDR1 is SGDLS and CDR2 is YYNGEE in the germline V gene. The CDR3 contains 16 residues. The CDR3 reads CASSVGGHGSYNEQFF. Here the CDR3 DNA reads TGTGCCAGCAGCGTAGGGGGGCATGGCTCCTACAATGAGCAGTTCTTC.

This rearrangement joins TRBV2 to TRBJ1-4; D remains unclear. Germline assignment: CDR1 SNHLY and CDR2 FYNNEI. This CDR3 is built from 14 residues. V lost 1 base and J lost 8, with 11 bases in between. CDR3 nucleotides: TGTGCCAGCAGTGAAGGTCGGTTTGAGGAAAAACTGTTTTTT. Encoded protein: CASSEGRFEEKLFF.

This sequence joins TRBV6-5 and TRBJ1-5, with D possibly matching TRBD1 (6 bases). Trimming cost V 7 bases and J 4 bases, with 14 bases left between them. This CDR3 has 14 amino acids. Germline V gives CDR1 MNHEY, CDR2 SVGAGI. This CDR3 reads CASTAGQTNQPQHF. Written as DNA, the CDR3 is TGTGCCAGCACCGCCGGACAGACTAATCAGCCCCAGCATTTT.

The chain employs TRBV5-5 and TRBJ1-5; 8 bases align to TRBD1. CDR3 length: 14 amino acids. Germline V gene data show CDR1 as SGHKS and CDR2 as YYEKEE (reference sequence). J gave up 5 bases and V 2 bases, and 3 bases lay outside the gene matches. The CDR3 loop is CASSFGQGYQPQHF. The CDR3 DNA sequence: TGTGCCAGCAGCTTCGGACAGGGTTATCAGCCCCAGCATTTT.

The chain uses TRBV3-1 (or the pseudogene TRBV3-2) and TRBJ1-1; 12 bases fit TRBD1. With V trimmed by 4 bases and J by 7 bases, 10 bases remained unmatched. Germline CDR1 reads LGHDT; CDR2 reads YNNKEL (reference sequence). This CDR3 is built from 16 residues. CDR3 DNA sequence: TGTGCCAGCAGCCCTGGGACAGGGGGCGGTGAGGATGAAGCTTTCTTT. Its protein is CASSPGTGGGEDEAFF.

The V and J genes are TRBV7-2 and TRBJ2-1, with a weak D call TRBD1 (5 bases). The CDR3 is 16 amino acids. V lost 1 base to trimming and J lost 0 bases, with 10 bases between them. CDR1 and CDR2 (germline): SGHTA, FQGNSA. This CDR3 reads CASSLVAGASYNEQFF. Here the CDR3 DNA reads TGTGCCAGCAGCTTAGTGGCTGGGGCCTCCTACAATGAGCAGTTCTTC.

The chain uses TRBV2 and TRBJ2-1; 8 bases match TRBD1. This CDR3 spans 15 amino acids. V gave up 4 bases and J gave up 1 base; unmatched junction bases: 3. CDR1 and CDR2 (germline): SNHLY, FYNNEI. CDR3 nucleotide sequence: TGTGCCAGCAGTGTAGGGACAGGATCCTACAATGAGCAGTTCTTC. As protein: CASSVGTGSYNEQFF.

This clone was picked up one time. Germline is not matched at one junction end, which may reflect a read error. The genes are TRBV12-5 and TRBJ1-2; D unclear. CDR3 length equals 12 residues. The germline V gene encodes CDR1 LGHNT and CDR2 FRNRAP. CDR3 sequence reads: CASGSNLRQAHF. DNA for the CDR3: TGTGCTAGTGGTTCAAACCTCCGGCAGGCCCACTTC.

The V gene is TRBV21-1, the J gene TRBJ2-7; the D call in the table, TRBD1, was not verified against the DNA. TRBV21-1 is a listed pseudogene. This CDR3 region has 10 residues. This CDR3 reads CASFRGEQYF. CDR3 sequence (DNA): TGTGCCAGTTTTAGGGGGGAGCAGTACTTC.

This clone was observed once. This rearrangement joins TRBV6-5 to TRBJ2-2; TRBD1 matches at 8 bases. J gave up 5 bases and V 6 bases, and 5 bases lay outside the gene matches. The CDR3 covers 14 residues. CDR1 and CDR2 from the germline V gene are MNHEY and SVGAGI. CDR3: CASRDRVRTGELFF. The CDR3 bases are TGTGCCAGCAGGGACAGGGTGAGGACCGGGGAGCTGTTTTTT.

The V and J genes are TRBV11-2 and TRBJ2-7; 11 bases match TRBD2. CDR3 length: 15 residues. V lost 1 base and J lost 3; bases outside the gene matches: 2. Germline values: CDR1 SGHAT, CDR2 FQNNGV. Here the CDR3 reads CASSLVGTSGYEQYF. As DNA, the CDR3 is TGTGCCAGCAGCTTAGTTGGGACTAGCGGCTACGAGCAGTACTTC.

This chain uses TRBV5-1 with TRBJ2-1; 10 bases agree with TRBD2. J lost 1 base, V lost 6 bases, and 4 bases had no gene match. Germline CDR1 reads SGHRS; CDR2 reads YFSETQ. This CDR3 has 15 residues. This chain's CDR3 is CASTQRGGSYNEQFF. The CDR3 region has the DNA TGCGCCAGCACTCAGCGGGGGGGATCCTACAATGAGCAGTTCTTC.

V usage is TRBV4-1 and J usage is TRBJ1-6; perhaps TRBD1 as D (5 bases). Trimming removed 5 bases at V and 7 bases at J, with 18 bases between. Germline V gene data show CDR1 as MGHRA and CDR2 as YSYEKL. The CDR3 runs 16 residues. The CDR3 loop reads CASSARAQGGNSPLHF. CDR3 bases: TGCGCCAGCAGCGCCCGGGCCCAGGGCGGCAATTCACCCCTCCACTTT.

This chain uses TRBV30 with TRBJ1-5, with 9 bases lining up with TRBD1. Germline values: CDR1 GTSNPN, CDR2 SVGIG (reference sequence). J gave up 7 bases and V 0 bases, and 16 bases lay outside the gene matches. The CDR3 is made up of 18 amino acids. Here the CDR3 reads CAWSVPDRGLGKGQPQHF. In nucleotides, the CDR3 is TGTGCCTGGAGTGTTCCGGACAGGGGATTGGGGAAGGGCCAGCCCCAGCATTTT.

V is TRBV27 and J is TRBJ1-2; maybe TRBD1 (5 bases). Germline CDR1 and CDR2: MNHEY and SMNVEV (reference sequence). Trimming pared 0 bases from V and 4 bases from J, leaving 6 bases between. This CDR3 has 13 amino acids. CDR3 sequence: CASSLSGGYGYTF. CDR3 in DNA: TGTGCCAGCAGTTTATCCGGGGGCTATGGCTACACCTTC.

V gene TRBV7-2 combines with J gene TRBJ1-1; D is uncertain. CDR1 is SGHTA, CDR2 FQGNSA, per germline. This CDR3 spans 12 amino acids. The ends were cut back, 3 bases at V and 8 bases at J, with 10 bases in the middle. CDR3 nucleotides: TGTGCCAGCAGCTTCCACAGTACCGAAGCTTTCTTT. As protein: CASSFHSTEAFF.